The T cell receptor beta chain under discussion was sequenced for a study of cytomegalovirus exposure and HLA in healthy donors. The PCR was carried out with 60 Vbeta primers and 13 Jbeta primers. Study processing details: The authors later counted roughly 87 million unique TCR beta chains, some 11 million of them shared. TCRdb's copy holds only in-frame clones and misses some; the assay was immunoSEQ multiplex PCR. From that table come the V and J calls and clone size; the DNA was used to work out D and trimming. The profile shows 100,000 to 150,000 clones, around 78% of them singletons. The count of this clone is one. Its antigen is currently unknown. Overall study results and limits: Rare TCR sequences dominated, though some public TCRs recurred in many donors. A few chains linked to CMV were shown in vitro to be specific for CMV antigens.

CDR3 length: 13 residues. Germline V gives CDR1 SGHTA, CDR2 FQGTGA. Trimming removed 4 bases at V and 6 bases at J, with 10 bases between. The sequencing sample was made of PBMCs. The chain joins TRBV7-3 to TRBJ2-1, with a possible D match to TRBD1 (6 bases). The TCR sequence derives from a woman aged 40 to 50 in good health and CMV-seronegative. Written as DNA, the CDR3 is TGTGCCAGCAGCTCGACAGGACTCAATGAGCAGTTCTTC. Protein sequence: CASSSTGLNEQFF.